The clone carrying this T cell receptor beta chain came up a few times. One entry per CDR3 protein results from TCRdb running MiXCR on the RT-PCR reads. The sample gives 150,000 to 200,000 distinct CDR3 sequences, 9.5% to 15% of which show up once; 25% to 30% is in the top ten. Germline CDR1 and CDR2: MNHEY and SVGEGT. With 5 bases removed from V and 5 bases from J, the gap between germline ends came to 19 bases. The CDR3 spans 16 residues. The data originate from a study of response to subunit inactivated influenza vaccine. This sample also belongs to another study, concerning T cells expressing NK-cell markers. As reported in that work: TCR beta libraries carry UMIs added by 5'RACE template switching. HCMV seropositivity characterized most of the eight sequenced donors, and seronegativity one. Of CD8+ T cells, 1.0-7.0% belonged to dominant NKG2C+ clonotypes in five or six donors. In a handful of donors, dominant clonotypes made up about 25-60.1% of CD3+CD56-NKG2C+ cells.

The TCR comes from a man aged 50 to 60 who received an inactivated influenza vaccine. Specimen: CD8+ T cells sorted from PBMCs, collected 11 to 12 days after vaccination. This chain connects TRBV6-2 or TRBV6-3 to TRBJ2-1, with a weak D call TRBD2 (6 bases). The CDR3 nucleotides read TGTGCCAGCAGTCATTCCCTCGCGGGGTTAAACAATGAGCAGTTCTTC. Protein product: CASSHSLAGLNNEQFF.